This T cell receptor beta chain was observed in a study of T cells after yellow fever vaccination. Notes on the study in general: Post-booster repertoires again held most primary-vaccination clones (roughly 96% CD4, over 80% CD8).

CDR1 and CDR2 from the germline V gene are SGHVS and FQNEAQ. The V end was cut by 1 base, the J end by 6 bases, with 18 bases between. The CDR3 has 16 residues. Each CDR3 protein gets one entry after TCRdb re-called the 5' RACE reads with MiXCR. The repertoire consists of 300,000 or so distinct CDR3 sequences, with about 4% occurring once and the leading ten covering 20% to 30%. At least ten counts were recorded for this clonotype. Its matching antigen is unknown. The rearrangement joins TRBV7-8 to TRBJ1-1, with D perhaps TRBD1 (5 bases). Sequencing used PBMCs, obtained 5 days after the yellow fever booster vaccination. This receptor was obtained from a man in his late teens or twenties who received the YFV17D yellow fever vaccine. CDR3 in DNA: TGTGCCAGCAGCTTAGTCGGGTCGGGCAGGGTAGCTGAAGCTTTCTTT. Its translation: CASSLVGSGRVAEAFF.